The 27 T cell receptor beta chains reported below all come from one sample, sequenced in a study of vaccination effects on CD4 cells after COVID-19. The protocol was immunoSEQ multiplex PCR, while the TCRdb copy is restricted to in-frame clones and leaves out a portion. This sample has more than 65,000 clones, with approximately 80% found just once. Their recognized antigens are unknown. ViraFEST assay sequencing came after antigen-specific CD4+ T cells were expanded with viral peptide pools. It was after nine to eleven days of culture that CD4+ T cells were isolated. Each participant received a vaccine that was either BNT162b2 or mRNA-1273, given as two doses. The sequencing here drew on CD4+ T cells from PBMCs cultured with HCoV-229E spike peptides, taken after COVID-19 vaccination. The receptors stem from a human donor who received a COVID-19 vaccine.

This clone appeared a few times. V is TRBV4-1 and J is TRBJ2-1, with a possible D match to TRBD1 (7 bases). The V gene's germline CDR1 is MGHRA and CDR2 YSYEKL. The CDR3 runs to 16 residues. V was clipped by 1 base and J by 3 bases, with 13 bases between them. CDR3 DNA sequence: TGCGCCAGCAGCCAAGGGAGGGGGACAGACTACAATGAGCAGTTCTTC. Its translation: CASSQGRGTDYNEQFF.

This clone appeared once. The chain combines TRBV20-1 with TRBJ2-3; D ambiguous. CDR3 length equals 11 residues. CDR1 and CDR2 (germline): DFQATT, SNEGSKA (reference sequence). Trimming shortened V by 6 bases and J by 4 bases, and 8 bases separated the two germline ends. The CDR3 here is CSAPFADTQYF. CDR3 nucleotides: TGCAGTGCCCCGTTCGCAGATACGCAGTATTTT.

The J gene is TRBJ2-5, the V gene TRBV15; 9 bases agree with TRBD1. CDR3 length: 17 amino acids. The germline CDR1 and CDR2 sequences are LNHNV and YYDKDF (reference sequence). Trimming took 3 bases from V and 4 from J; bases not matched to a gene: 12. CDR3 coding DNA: TGTGCCACCAGCAGGGAGACGGGACAGGGTGTAGGAGAGACCCAGTACTTC. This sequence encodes CATSRETGQGVGETQYF.

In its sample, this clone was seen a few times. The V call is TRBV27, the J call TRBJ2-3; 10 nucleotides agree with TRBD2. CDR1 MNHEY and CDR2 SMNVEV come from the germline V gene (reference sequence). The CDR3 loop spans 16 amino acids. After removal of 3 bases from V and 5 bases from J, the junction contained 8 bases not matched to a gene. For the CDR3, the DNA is TGTGCCAGCAGTTTGTTTGGTAGCGGGGGGCAAGATACGCAGTATTTT. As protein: CASSLFGSGGQDTQYF.

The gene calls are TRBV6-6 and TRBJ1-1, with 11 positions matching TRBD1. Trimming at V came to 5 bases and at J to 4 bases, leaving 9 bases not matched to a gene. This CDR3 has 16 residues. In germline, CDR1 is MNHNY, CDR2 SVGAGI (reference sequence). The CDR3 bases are TGTGCCAGCAGTCGACGGACAGGGGGCTTGATCACTGAAGCTTTCTTT. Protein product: CASSRRTGGLITEAFF.

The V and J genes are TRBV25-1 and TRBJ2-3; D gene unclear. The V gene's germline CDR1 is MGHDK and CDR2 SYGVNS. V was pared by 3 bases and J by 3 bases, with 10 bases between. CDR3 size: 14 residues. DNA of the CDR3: TGTGCCAGCAGTGACGTAGGGTTAACAGATACGCAGTATTTT. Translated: CASSDVGLTDTQYF.

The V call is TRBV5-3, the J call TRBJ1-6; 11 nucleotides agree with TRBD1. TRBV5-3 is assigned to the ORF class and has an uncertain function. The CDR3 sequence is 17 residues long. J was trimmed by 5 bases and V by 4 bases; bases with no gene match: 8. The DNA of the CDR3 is TGTGCCAGAAGCCCAGGCGGGACAGGGGGGAATAATTCACCCCTCCACTTT. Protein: CARSPGGTGGNNSPLHF.

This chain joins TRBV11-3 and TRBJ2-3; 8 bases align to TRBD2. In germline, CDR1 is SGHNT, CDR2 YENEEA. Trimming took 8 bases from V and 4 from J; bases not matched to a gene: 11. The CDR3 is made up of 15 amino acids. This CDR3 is CASPCCRGGADTQYF. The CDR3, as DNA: TGTGCCAGCCCTTGCTGTCGGGGGGGCGCAGATACGCAGTATTTT.

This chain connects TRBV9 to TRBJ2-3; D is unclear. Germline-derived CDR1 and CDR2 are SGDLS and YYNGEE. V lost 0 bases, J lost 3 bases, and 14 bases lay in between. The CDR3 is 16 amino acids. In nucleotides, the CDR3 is TGTGCCAGCAGCGTAGATGGCAGGATTTTGACAGATACGCAGTATTTT. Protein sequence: CASSVDGRILTDTQYF.

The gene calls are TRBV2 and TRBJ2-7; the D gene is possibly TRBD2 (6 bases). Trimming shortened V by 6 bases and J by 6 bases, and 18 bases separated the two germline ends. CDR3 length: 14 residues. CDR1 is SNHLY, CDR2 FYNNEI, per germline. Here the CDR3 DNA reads TGTGCCAGCAGGCGGGGAGAGGGTCGGGCCGAGCAGTACGTC. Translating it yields CASRRGEGRAEQYV.

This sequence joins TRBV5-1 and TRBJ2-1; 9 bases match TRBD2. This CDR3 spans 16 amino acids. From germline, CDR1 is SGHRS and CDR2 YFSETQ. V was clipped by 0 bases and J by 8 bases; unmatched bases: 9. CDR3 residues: CASSLVLRRGGDEQFF. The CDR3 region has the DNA TGCGCCAGCAGCTTGGTTTTACGGCGGGGGGGCGATGAGCAGTTCTTC.

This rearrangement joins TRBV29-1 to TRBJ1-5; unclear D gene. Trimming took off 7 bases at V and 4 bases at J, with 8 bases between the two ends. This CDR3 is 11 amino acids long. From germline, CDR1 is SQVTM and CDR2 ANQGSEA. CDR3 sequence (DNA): TGCAGCGCTGGATTAAATCAGCCCCAGCATTTT. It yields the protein CSAGLNQPQHF.

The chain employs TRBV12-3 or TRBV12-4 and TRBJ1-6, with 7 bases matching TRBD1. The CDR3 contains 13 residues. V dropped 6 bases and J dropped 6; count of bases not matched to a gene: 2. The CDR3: CASRGTANSPLHF. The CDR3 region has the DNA TGTGCCAGCAGAGGGACAGCTAATTCACCCCTCCACTTT.

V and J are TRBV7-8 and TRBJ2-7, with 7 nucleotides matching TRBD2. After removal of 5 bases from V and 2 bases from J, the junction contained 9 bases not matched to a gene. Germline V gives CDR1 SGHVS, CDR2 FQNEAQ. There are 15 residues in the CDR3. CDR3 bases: TGTGCCAGCAGCGGTTGGGGGGGAAAGGCCTACGAGCAGTACGTC. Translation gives CASSGWGGKAYEQYV.

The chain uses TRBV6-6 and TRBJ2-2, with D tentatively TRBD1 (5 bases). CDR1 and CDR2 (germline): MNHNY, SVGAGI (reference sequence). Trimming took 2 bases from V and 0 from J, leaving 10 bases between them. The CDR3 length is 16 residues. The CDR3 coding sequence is TGTGCCAGCAGTTACCCCGGACACCCGAACACCGGGGAGCTGTTTTTT. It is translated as CASSYPGHPNTGELFF.

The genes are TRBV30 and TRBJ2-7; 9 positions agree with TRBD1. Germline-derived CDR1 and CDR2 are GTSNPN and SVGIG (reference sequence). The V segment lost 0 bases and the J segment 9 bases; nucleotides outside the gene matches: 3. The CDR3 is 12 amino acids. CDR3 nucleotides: TGTGCCTGGAGTGTACAGGGGGCACGGCAGTACGTC. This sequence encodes CAWSVQGARQYV.

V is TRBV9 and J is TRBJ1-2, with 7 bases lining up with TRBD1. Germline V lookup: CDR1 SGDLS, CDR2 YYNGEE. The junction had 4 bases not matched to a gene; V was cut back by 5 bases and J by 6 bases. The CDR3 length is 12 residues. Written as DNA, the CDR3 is TGTGCCAGCAGTACAGGGGTAGATGGCTACACCTTC. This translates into CASSTGVDGYTF.

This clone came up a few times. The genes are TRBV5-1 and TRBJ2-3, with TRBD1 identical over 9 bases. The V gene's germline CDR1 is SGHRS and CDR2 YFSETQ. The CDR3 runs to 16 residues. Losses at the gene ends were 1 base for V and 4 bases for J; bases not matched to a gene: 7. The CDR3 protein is CASSLRGQGAPDTQYF. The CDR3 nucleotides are TGCGCCAGCAGCTTGAGGGGACAGGGTGCCCCAGATACGCAGTATTTT.

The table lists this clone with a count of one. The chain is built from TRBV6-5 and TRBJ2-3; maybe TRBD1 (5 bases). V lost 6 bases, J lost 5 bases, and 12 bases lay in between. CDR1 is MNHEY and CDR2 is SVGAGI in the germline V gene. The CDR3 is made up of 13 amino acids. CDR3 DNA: TGTGCCAGCAGCCTAAATAGGGGAGATACGCAGTATTTT. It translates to CASSLNRGDTQYF.

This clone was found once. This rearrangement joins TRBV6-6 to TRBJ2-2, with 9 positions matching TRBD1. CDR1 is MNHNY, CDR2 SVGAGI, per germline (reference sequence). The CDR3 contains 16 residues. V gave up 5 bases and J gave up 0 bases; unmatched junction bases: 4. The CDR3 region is CASSPGTGTNTGELFF. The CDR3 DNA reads TGTGCCAGCAGTCCCGGGACAGGGACGAACACCGGGGAGCTGTTTTTT.

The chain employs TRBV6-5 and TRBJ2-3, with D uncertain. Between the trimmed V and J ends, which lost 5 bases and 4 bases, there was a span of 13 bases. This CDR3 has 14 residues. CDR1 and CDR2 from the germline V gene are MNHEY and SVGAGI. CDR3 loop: CASSQTRLADTQYF. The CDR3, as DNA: TGTGCCAGCAGTCAAACCCGACTTGCAGATACGCAGTATTTT.

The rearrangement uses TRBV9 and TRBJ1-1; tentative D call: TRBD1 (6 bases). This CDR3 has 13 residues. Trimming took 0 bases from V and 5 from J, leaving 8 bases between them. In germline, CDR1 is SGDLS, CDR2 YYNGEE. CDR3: CASSVVQGTEAFF. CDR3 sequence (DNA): TGTGCCAGCAGCGTAGTTCAGGGGACTGAAGCTTTCTTT.

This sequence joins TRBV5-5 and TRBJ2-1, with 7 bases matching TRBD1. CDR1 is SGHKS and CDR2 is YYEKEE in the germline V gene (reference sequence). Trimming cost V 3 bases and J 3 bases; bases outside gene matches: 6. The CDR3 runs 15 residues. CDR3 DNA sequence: TGTGCCAGCAGCTATGGACAGGTTGGCTACAATGAGCAGTTCTTC. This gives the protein CASSYGQVGYNEQFF.

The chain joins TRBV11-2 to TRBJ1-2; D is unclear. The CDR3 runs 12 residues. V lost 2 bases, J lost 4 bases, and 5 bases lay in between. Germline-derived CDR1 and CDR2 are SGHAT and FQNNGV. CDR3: CASSLKGYGYTF. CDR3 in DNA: TGTGCCAGCAGCTTAAAGGGCTATGGCTACACCTTC.

This CDR3 reads CATGTSGAGTDTQYF. In DNA form, the CDR3 reads TGTGCCACCGGGACTAGCGGGGCCGGCACAGATACGCAGTATTTT. This chain links TRBV24-1 with TRBJ2-3; 13 bases agree with TRBD2. The CDR3 loop spans 15 amino acids. Trimming took 9 bases from V and 1 from J; bases not matched to a gene: 3. CDR1 is KGHDR and CDR2 is SFDVKD in the germline V gene.

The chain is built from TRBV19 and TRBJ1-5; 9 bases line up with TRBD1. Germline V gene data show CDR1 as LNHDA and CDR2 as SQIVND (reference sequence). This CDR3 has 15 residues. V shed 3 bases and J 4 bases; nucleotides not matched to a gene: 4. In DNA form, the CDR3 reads TGTGCCAGTAGTATGGACAGGGGTGGGAATCAGCCCCAGCATTTT. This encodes CASSMDRGGNQPQHF.

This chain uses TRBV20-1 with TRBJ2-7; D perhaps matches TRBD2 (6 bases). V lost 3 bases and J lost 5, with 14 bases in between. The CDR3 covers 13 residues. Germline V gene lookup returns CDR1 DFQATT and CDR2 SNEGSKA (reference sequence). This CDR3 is CSASWGVTNEQYV. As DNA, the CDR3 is TGCAGTGCTAGTTGGGGGGTAACGAACGAGCAGTACGTC.